This TCR beta chain was sequenced during a study of blood T cell repertoires in COVID-19. Study details: Specimens from acute and convalescent COVID-19 originated in the United States, Italy and Spain. T cells, B-cell-depleted T cells, or PBMCs provided the cDNA or gDNA that served as material.

Original methodology: Using reference gene primer amplification, nucleated cell counts were estimated. Sequenced by immunoSEQ multiplex PCR; TCRdb stores in-frame clones only, minus some. The DNA was the basis for D and trimming; V, J and clone size are from that table. In the table there are approximately 210,000 clones, more than 65% of which are singletons. Input material: peripheral blood. The sequence came from a woman aged 80 or older with acute or convalescent COVID-19.

CDR3 residues: CASSPPGGGYGYTF. The CDR3 DNA sequence: TGTGCCAGCAGCCCACCGGGGGGCGGCTATGGCTACACCTTC. V usage is TRBV11-1 and J usage is TRBJ1-2; D might be TRBD1 (6 bases). Germline V gene data show CDR1 as SGHAT and CDR2 as FQDESV (reference sequence). V was shortened by 5 bases and J by 4 bases, with 14 bases between the two germline ends. CDR3 length: 14 amino acids.